The rows below give T cell receptor beta chains drawn from one sample of a study of blood T cell repertoires in COVID-19. The assay was immunoSEQ multiplex PCR, and TCRdb's table has in-frame clones only and misses some. The sample carries 42,000 or so clones, approximately 73% recorded once. Sequenced material: peripheral blood. The receptors stem from an elderly man with acute or convalescent COVID-19. The CDR3 runs from the conserved cysteine through the conserved F or W. The order of the fields is clone size, J gene, V gene, D gene, CDR3 protein, CDR3 DNA. D genes are given only for firm matches. Clone size is given for some rows only: seen once, a few or many times, or a class if the clone is expanded.

>NA|TRBJ2-5|TRBV6-5|TRBD2
CASTRLAGDQETQYF
TGTGCCAGCACTAGACTAGCGGGGGACCAAGAGACCCAGTACTTC
>NA|TRBJ2-2|TRBV30|TRBD1
CAFGTGAGELFF
TGTGCCTTCGGGACAGGGGCCGGGGAGCTGTTTTTT
>NA|TRBJ2-3|TRBV19|NA
CASSIGLFTDTQYF
TGTGCCAGTAGTATCGGACTTTTCACAGATACGCAGTATTTT
>NA|TRBJ1-2|TRBV3-1/TRBV3-2|TRBD1
CASSHVDRGHGYTF
TGTGCCAGCAGCCACGTGGACAGGGGGCATGGCTACACCTTC
>NA|TRBJ1-2|TRBV5-4|NA
CASSNRQVGYGYTF
TGTGCCAGCAGCAACCGTCAGGTTGGCTATGGCTACACCTTC
>NA|TRBJ2-1|TRBV9|NA
CASSQNYNEQFF
TGTGCCAGCAGCCAGAACTACAATGAGCAGTTCTTC
>NA|TRBJ2-7|TRBV7-9|TRBD2
CASSLEAGGGEQYF
TGTGCCAGCAGCTTAGAGGCGGGGGGCGGCGAGCAGTACTTC
>NA|TRBJ2-7|TRBV2|NA
CASSDEPLSYEQYF
TGTGCCAGCAGTGACGAGCCACTGTCCTACGAGCAGTACTTC
>NA|TRBJ2-7|TRBV5-5|NA
CASSLGNDRLDEQYF
TGTGCCAGCAGCTTGGGAAACGACAGATTGGACGAGCAGTACTTC
>NA|TRBJ1-1|TRBV2|TRBD1
CASSDWDRGGRLNAFF
TGTGCCAGCAGTGATTGGGACAGGGGGGGCCGCTTGAACGCTTTCTTT
>NA|TRBJ1-2|TRBV18|TRBD1
CASSPGQGAYTF
TGTGCCAGCTCACCGGGACAGGGTGCCTACACCTTC
>NA|TRBJ1-1|TRBV11-2|NA
CASSVRVRDTEAFF
TGTGCCAGCAGCGTCAGGGTCAGGGACACTGAAGCTTTCTTT
>NA|TRBJ1-2|TRBV3-1/TRBV3-2|NA
CASSRRGRMAYGYTF
TGTGCCAGCAGCCGGAGGGGCCGTATGGCATACGGCTACACCTTC
>many|TRBJ1-2|TRBV19|TRBD1
CASSISQGLYTF
TGTGCCAGTAGTATATCACAGGGGCTCTACACCTTC
>few|TRBJ1-1|TRBV6-5|NA
CASTPEGERQTFF
TGTGCCAGCACCCCGGAAGGGGAACGCCAAACTTTCTTT
>NA|TRBJ2-3|TRBV6-5|TRBD2
CASSYDSGRATDTQYF
TGTGCCAGCAGTTACGATAGCGGGAGAGCGACAGATACGCAGTATTTT
>NA|TRBJ1-5|TRBV2|NA
CASSGDSNQPQHF
TGTGCCAGCAGTGGAGATAGCAATCAGCCCCAGCATTTT
>NA|TRBJ2-3|TRBV5-1|NA
CASSPMAGRTDTQYF
TGCGCCAGCAGCCCGATGGCAGGGCGCACAGATACGCAGTATTTT
>once|TRBJ1-1|TRBV7-9|NA
CASSLEAGEAFF
TGTGCCAGCAGCTTAGAGGCAGGAGAAGCTTTCTTT
>NA|TRBJ2-1|TRBV4-1|TRBD2
CASSQASGLYNEQFF
TGCGCCAGCAGCCAAGCTAGCGGGCTCTACAATGAGCAGTTCTTC
>NA|TRBJ2-5|TRBV7-8|TRBD2
CASSYWGTSPQETQYF
TGTGCCAGCAGCTACTGGGGGACTAGCCCGCAAGAGACCCAGTACTTC
>NA|TRBJ2-7|TRBV7-9|NA
CASSRGTPYEQYF
TGTGCCAGCAGCCGTGGGACACCCTACGAGCAGTACTTC
>NA|TRBJ2-3|TRBV2|NA
CASSEMGTARSDTQYF
TGTGCCAGCAGTGAGATGGGGACTGCCAGATCCGATACGCAGTATTTT
>NA|TRBJ2-5|TRBV10-1|NA
CASSEEGVETQYF
TGCGCCAGCAGTGAGGAGGGAGTCGAGACCCAGTACTTC
>medium-sized|TRBJ1-5|TRBV6-5|TRBD1
CASSLLGGGDQPQHF
TGTGCCAGCAGCCTGCTCGGAGGGGGCGATCAGCCCCAGCATTTT
>NA|TRBJ2-2|TRBV12-5|NA
CASGLTVTGGELFF
TGTGCTAGTGGTTTGACCGTAACTGGTGGGGAGCTGTTTTTT
>NA|TRBJ1-2|TRBV6-5|TRBD1
CASGTGGAGNYGYTF
TGTGCCAGCGGGACAGGGGGCGCGGGGAACTATGGCTACACCTTC
>NA|TRBJ2-5|TRBV18|TRBD2
CASSLGPGLAEETQYF
TGTGCCAGCTCTTTGGGTCCGGGACTAGCGGAAGAGACCCAGTACTTC
>few|TRBJ2-1|TRBV30|NA
CAWSVGYSGEQFF
TGTGCCTGGAGTGTAGGGTATAGCGGTGAGCAGTTCTTC
>NA|TRBJ1-1|TRBV7-9|NA
CAIPGHPNTEAFF
TGTGCCATCCCAGGACACCCGAACACTGAAGCTTTCTTT
>NA|TRBJ2-1|TRBV2|TRBD2
CASMPGTSGMGQFF
TGTGCCAGCATGCCCGGGACTAGCGGGATGGGGCAGTTCTTC
>NA|TRBJ2-2|TRBV5-5|NA
CASSTGTGELFF
TGTGCCAGCAGTACAGGGACCGGGGAGCTGTTTTTT
>NA|TRBJ2-1|TRBV7-3|TRBD2
CASSLMSSGGSYNEQFF
TGTGCCAGCAGCTTAATGTCTAGCGGGGGGTCTTACAATGAGCAGTTCTTC
>NA|TRBJ2-2|TRBV5-5|NA
CASLEGGRRTGELFF
TGTGCCAGCCTAGAGGGGGGGAGACGGACCGGGGAGCTGTTTTTT
>NA|TRBJ1-2|TRBV5-3|NA
CARSLSEGNYGYTF
TGTGCCAGATCCCTCTCGGAGGGTAACTATGGCTACACCTTC
>NA|TRBJ2-1|TRBV13|TRBD2
CASSLGVAGIYNEQFF
TGTGCCAGCAGCTTAGGCGTAGCGGGAATTTACAATGAGCAGTTCTTC
>NA|TRBJ1-2|TRBV9|TRBD1
CASSDQSQGVGYTF
TGTGCCAGCAGCGACCAGTCACAGGGGGTGGGCTACACCTTC